The clone carrying this T cell receptor beta chain has only one observation. Its antigen is unknown. TCRdb keeps only in-frame clones here, not all; method: immunoSEQ multiplex PCR. The sample has roughly 2 million clones; roughly 94% are singletons. This entry is derived from a study of shared clonotypes between healthy human individuals. Study-level findings and limits: The study generally estimated greater richness for naive than memory subsets. The sole specimen, blood, was sampled, and tissue repertoires likely differ.

The naive CD8 subset, CD45RO-negative cells positively selected for CCR7, excluded terminally differentiated effector memory CD45RA+ cells. The CDR3 is 12 residues long. Germline loops: CDR1 GTSNPN, CDR2 SVGIG (reference sequence). V lost 2 bases to trimming and J lost 9 bases; unmatched junction nucleotides: 4. This receptor was taken from a man in his late teens or twenties in good health. The V gene is TRBV30, the J gene TRBJ2-1; 7 nucleotides match TRBD2. The sequenced sample consisted of naive CD8+ T cells sorted from blood. CDR3: CAWSWGEGEQFF. The CDR3 nucleotides are TGTGCCTGGAGTTGGGGGGAGGGTGAGCAGTTCTTC.